The 20 T cell receptor beta chains below come from one sample, sequenced in a study of blood T cell repertoires in COVID-19. Repertoires were generated with immunoSEQ multiplex PCR, while TCRdb's copy carries only in-frame clones and drops some. This table holds approximately 58,000 clones, more than 85% found once. The sequencing sample was made of peripheral blood. All receptors come from a human donor in a cohort sampled during active COVID-19.

The chain couples TRBV6-5 to TRBJ1-1; the D is unclear. Looked up from germline, CDR1 is MNHEY and CDR2 is SVGAGI. The V end lost 5 bases, the J end lost 8 bases, and 9 bases lay between the germline ends. This CDR3 has 11 amino acids. The CDR3 region is CASSIVSEAFF. The CDR3 coding sequence is TGTGCCAGCAGTATAGTGAGCGAAGCTTTCTTT.

This rearrangement joins TRBV5-8 to TRBJ1-1, with 8 positions matching TRBD1. With 2 bases clipped from V and 4 bases from J, the junction kept 10 bases outside the gene matches. CDR1 and CDR2 from the germline V gene are SGHTS and YDEGEE. The CDR3 totals 16 residues. This CDR3 reads CASSFFRDRRRTEAFF. CDR3 nucleotide sequence: TGTGCCAGCAGCTTTTTCAGGGACAGGCGCCGCACTGAAGCTTTCTTT. Filled out from reference TRBV5-8 and TRBJ1-1, the complete variable domain reads EAGVTQSPTHLIKTRGQQATLRCSPISGHTSVYWYQQALGLGLQFLLWYDEGEERNRGNFPPRFSGRQFPNYSSELNVNALELEDSALYLCASSFFRDRRRTEAFFGQGTRLTVV.

This chain uses TRBV7-2 with TRBJ1-1; TRBD1 aligns across 11 bases. This CDR3 comprises 14 residues. The V gene's germline CDR1 is SGHTA and CDR2 FQGNSA. V shed 5 bases and J 4 bases; nucleotides not matched to a gene: 3. The CDR3 is CASSGGTGGTEAFF. CDR3 sequence (DNA): TGTGCCAGCAGCGGAGGGACAGGGGGCACTGAAGCTTTCTTT.

The genes are TRBV5-1 and TRBJ2-1; 7 bases align to TRBD1. Per the germline V gene, CDR1 is SGHRS and CDR2 is YFSETQ. The length of the CDR3 is 14 residues. With V trimmed by 2 bases and J by 5 bases, 4 bases remained unmatched. The CDR3 bases are TGCGCCAGCAGCTTACAGGGGACGGACAATGAGCAGTTCTTC. Translation: CASSLQGTDNEQFF.

As to this clone: A junction boundary mismatches the germline segment, possibly from a read error. The chain carries TRBV5-1 and TRBJ2-2, with a weak D call TRBD2 (6 bases). The germline gives CDR1 SGHRS, CDR2 YFSETQ. CDR3 size: 16 residues. The CDR3 region is CASTLGIGRGPGELFF. The CDR3, as DNA: TGCGCCAGCACCTTGGGAATCGGGAGAGGGCCCGGGGAGCTGTTTTTT.

This clone has a handful of counts. The rearrangement links TRBV3-1 (or the pseudogene TRBV3-2) to TRBJ1-2; possibly TRBD1 for D (5 bases). CDR1 and CDR2 from the germline V gene are LGHDT and YNNKEL (reference sequence). V shed 0 bases and J shed 3 bases, with 8 bases lying between them. The CDR3 is 14 residues long. In DNA, the CDR3 is TGTGCCAGCAGCCAAGATAGCAGGGACTATGGCTACACCTTC. Its protein is CASSQDSRDYGYTF.

This sequence joins TRBV12-3 or TRBV12-4 and TRBJ1-6; D is ambiguous. This CDR3 comprises 12 residues. V was cut by 5 bases and J by 12 bases, with 11 bases left in between. Here the CDR3 DNA reads TGTGCCAGCAGTCCGGTTGGGCTACCCCTCCACTTT. Its protein product is CASSPVGLPLHF.

The gene calls are TRBV19 and TRBJ1-4; 8 bases map to TRBD1. Germline CDR1 LNHDA, CDR2 SQIVND (reference sequence). The CDR3 loop spans 13 amino acids. The V segment lost 7 bases and the J segment 5 bases; nucleotides outside the gene matches: 3. CDR3 nucleotides: TGTGCCAGTAACAGGGGGGACAATGAAAAACTGTTTTTT. Its translation is CASNRGDNEKLFF. Supplemented by reference TRBV19 and TRBJ1-4, the full variable domain reads DGGITQSPKYLFRKEGQNVTLSCEQNLNHDAMYWYRQDPGQGLRLIYYSQIVNDFQKGDIAEGYSVSREKKESFPLTVTSAQKNPTAFYLCASNRGDNEKLFFGSGTQLSVL.

The chain uses TRBV5-6 and TRBJ1-2, with TRBD1 as a possible D gene (5 bases). Germline V gene sequence: CDR1 SGHDT, CDR2 YYEEEE. V gave up 2 bases and J gave up 4 bases, with 9 bases separating them. CDR3 length equals 13 residues. The CDR3 loop is CASSLGRGYGYTF. The CDR3 DNA is TGTGCCAGCAGCTTAGGGAGGGGCTATGGCTACACCTTC.

The chain employs TRBV5-1 and TRBJ1-3, with D maybe TRBD1 (5 bases). Between the trimmed V and J ends, which lost 2 bases and 0 bases, there was a span of 6 bases. The CDR3 length is 14 residues. CDR1 is SGHRS, CDR2 YFSETQ, per germline. CDR3 sequence reads: CASSFQGSGNTIYF. CDR3 DNA: TGCGCCAGCAGCTTCCAGGGCTCTGGAAACACCATATATTTT. The variable domain in full, with the rest retrieved from reference TRBV5-1 and TRBJ1-3, is KAGVTQTPRYLIKTRGQQVTLSCSPISGHRSVSWYQQTPGQGLQFLFEYFSETQRNKGNFPGRFSGRQFSNSRSEMNVSTLELGDSALYLCASSFQGSGNTIYFGEGSWLTVV.

The V call is TRBV30, the J call TRBJ2-1, with TRBD2 identical over 9 bases. CDR1 GTSNPN and CDR2 SVGIG come from the germline V gene (reference sequence). This CDR3 comprises 16 residues. Germline trimming cut 3 bases from V and 6 bases from J; bases unmatched to any gene: 12. The chain's CDR3 is CAWRSGAGGPFNEQFF. CDR3 in DNA: TGTGCCTGGAGGTCGGGGGCGGGGGGGCCTTTCAATGAGCAGTTCTTC. Looking up the rest from reference TRBV30 and TRBJ2-1 gives the full variable domain: SQTIHQWPATLVQPVGSPLSLECTVEGTSNPNLYWYRQAAGRGLQLLFYSVGIGQISSEVPQNLSASRPQDRQFILSSKKLLLSDSGFYLCAWRSGAGGPFNEQFFGPGTRLTVL.

The chain recombines TRBV9 with TRBJ1-3; no definite D call. The CDR3 consists of 12 residues. Trimming took off 2 bases at V and 8 bases at J, with 8 bases between the two ends. Germline V gene lookup returns CDR1 SGDLS and CDR2 YYNGEE. The CDR3 protein is CASSVNRDTIYF. The CDR3 DNA follows: TGTGCCAGCAGCGTTAACCGGGACACCATATATTTT.

The chain couples TRBV28 to TRBJ1-5; 8 nucleotides line up with TRBD1. The CDR3 contains 15 residues. Per the germline V gene, CDR1 is MDHEN and CDR2 is SYDVKM. The V gene end was trimmed by 3 bases and the J gene end by 6 bases; junction bases not matched to a gene: 7. CDR3 DNA sequence: TGTGCCAGCAGTTTCTCCAGGGGGCCGAGTCAGCCCCAGCATTTT. As protein: CASSFSRGPSQPQHF.

Points on this clone: The junction differs from germline at one of its ends, possibly a read error. The CDR3 sequence is CASSYWAAWNF. CDR3 sequence (DNA): TGTGCCAGCAGTTATTGGGCAGCATGGAACTTC. The chain employs TRBV6-6 and TRBJ2-7; D is ambiguous. CDR1 and CDR2 (germline): MNHNY, SVGAGI (reference sequence). CDR3 length: 11 residues.

The rearrangement joins TRBV6-2 or TRBV6-3 to TRBJ2-1; 10 nucleotides agree with TRBD2. Germline CDR1 is MNHEY and CDR2 is SVGEGT. V gave up 3 bases and J gave up 6 bases; unmatched junction bases: 8. There are 16 residues in the CDR3. The CDR3 spells CASSYEWTSGPNEQFF. CDR3 bases: TGTGCCAGCAGTTATGAATGGACTAGCGGTCCCAATGAGCAGTTCTTC.

DNA for the CDR3: TGTGCCAGCGGACCAACAGGGGAAGCGAACACCGGGGAGCTGTTTTTT. The encoded protein is CASGPTGEANTGELFF. V is TRBV21-1 and J is TRBJ2-2; the table gives TRBD1 as D, unverified against the DNA. TRBV21-1 is a recognized pseudogene. This CDR3 has 16 residues.

A word on this clone: The sample holds other DNA sequences that translate to the same CDR3. The V gene is TRBV18, the J gene TRBJ1-1, with 7 bases identical to TRBD1. In germline, CDR1 is KGHSH, CDR2 LQKENI. The CDR3 extends over 15 amino acids. The V segment lost 2 bases and the J segment 3 bases; nucleotides outside the gene matches: 6. The CDR3 sequence: CASSPLGGADTEAFF. CDR3 bases: TGTGCCAGCTCACCATTAGGGGGCGCGGACACTGAAGCTTTCTTT.

V is TRBV2 and J is TRBJ1-1, with a possible D match to TRBD1 (6 bases). Germline CDR1 and CDR2: SNHLY and FYNNEI. CDR3 length equals 14 residues. V lost 5 bases and J lost 4, with 14 bases in between. CDR3 DNA: TGTGCCAGCAGTAAACAGACAGGACCCACTGAAGCTTTCTTT. Residues: CASSKQTGPTEAFF.

CDR3 bases: TGTGCCAGCCGATGGAGCACCGGGGAGCTGTTTTTT. It is translated as CASRWSTGELFF. The chain joins TRBV6-5 to TRBJ2-2; no clear D. V dropped 8 bases and J dropped 4 bases, with 8 bases sitting between them. From germline, CDR1 is MNHEY and CDR2 SVGAGI. The CDR3 covers 12 residues.

This clone was observed a single time. CDR3: CASSPPAGTNYGYTF. The CDR3, as DNA: TGTGCCAGCTCACCACCGGCAGGGACTAACTATGGCTACACCTTC. The chain couples TRBV18 to TRBJ1-2; D may be TRBD1 (5 bases). The germline gives CDR1 KGHSH, CDR2 LQKENI. The ends were cut back, 0 bases at V and 0 bases at J, with 8 bases in the middle. The CDR3 runs to 15 residues.